Each of the 16 T cell receptor beta chains below was sequenced from the same sample in a study of blood T cells in healthy people across ages. The second PCR ran roughly 6 to 11 cycles with a sample-barcoded 5' primer and J-beta primers. TCRdb reanalysed the 5' RACE reads using MiXCR and keeps one entry per CDR3 protein. Among over a million distinct CDR3 sequences, approximately 42% were seen once, and the ten largest hold about 4%. Sequencing was performed on blood. The receptors were sampled from a woman under 30 in good health.

This clonotype was seen only a few times. The chain's CDR3 is CASSWMTSGRFEETQYF. The DNA of the CDR3 is TGCGCCAGCAGCTGGATGACTAGCGGGAGGTTTGAAGAGACCCAGTACTTC. The V and J genes are TRBV5-1 and TRBJ2-5, with 13 bases identical to TRBD2. This CDR3 has 17 residues. J was trimmed by 3 bases and V by 3 bases; bases with no gene match: 8. The germline V gene has CDR1 SGHRS and CDR2 YFSETQ.

This clonotype was detected once. The junction differs from germline at one of its ends, possibly a read error. The chain combines TRBV6-5 with TRBJ2-1; D remains unclear. CDR1 is MNHEY, CDR2 SVGAGI, per germline. The CDR3 length is 15 residues. The CDR3 sequence is CAGSYRVSGYNEQFF. The CDR3 DNA is TGTGCCGGCAGTTACCGGGTCTCGGGCTACAATGAGCAGTTCTTC.

This chain links TRBV7-2 with TRBJ2-5; 9 nucleotides agree with TRBD1. The ends lost 4 bases at V and 2 bases at J; junction bases unmatched: 8. There are 16 residues in the CDR3. The V gene's germline CDR1 is SGHTA and CDR2 FQGNSA. The CDR3 DNA follows: TGTGCCAGCAGCTATAGGACAGGGGCCCCTCAAGAGACCCAGTACTTC. It encodes CASSYRTGAPQETQYF.

This clonotype was seen a handful of times. The chain is built from TRBV10-3 and TRBJ2-1, with 7 bases that match TRBD1. CDR3 length: 14 amino acids. CDR1 is ENHRY, CDR2 SYGVKD, per germline. V was pared by 10 bases and J by 2 bases, with 8 bases of the junction left unmatched. CDR3 sequence (DNA): TGTGCCACTTCGACAGGGCCAACCTACAATGAGCAGTTCTTC. Translated: CATSTGPTYNEQFF.

The CDR3 bases are TGTGCCAGCAGCAATGGACGTAACACAGATACGCAGTGTTTT. Residues: CASSNGRNTDTQCF. V gene TRBV21-1 combines with J gene TRBJ2-3. TRBV21-1 corresponds to a pseudogene. The length of the CDR3 is 14 residues.

The chain has TRBV27 and TRBJ1-2; D remains ambiguous. CDR1 is MNHEY, CDR2 SMNVEV, per germline (reference sequence). V lost 4 bases to trimming and J lost 4 bases, with 13 bases between them. The CDR3 is 14 amino acids. CDR3 coding DNA: TGTGCCAGCAGTTCCCCGAGGGTTGGCTATGGCTACACCTTC. This translates into CASSSPRVGYGYTF.

The chain joins TRBV7-2 to TRBJ2-7, with D tentatively TRBD1 or TRBD2 (5 bases each). The end of the DNA fits TRBJ2-5 better, so the J call may be wrong. This CDR3 comprises 14 residues. CDR1 SGHTA and CDR2 FQGNSA come from the germline V gene. CDR3 in amino acids: CASSDTLGRQTQYF. For the CDR3, the DNA is TGTGCCAGCAGTGATACCCTGGGACGCCAGACCCAGTACTTC.

This clonotype has a handful of counts. The chain is built from TRBV20-1 and TRBJ2-7, with D possibly matching TRBD1 (6 bases). This CDR3 is built from 13 residues. The germline CDR1 and CDR2 sequences are DFQATT and SNEGSKA (reference sequence). The V and J ends lost 6 bases and 4 bases respectively, with 16 bases between them. The CDR3 DNA reads TGCAGTGCACCCTCACAGGGAAAGTACGAGCAGTACTTC. It codes for CSAPSQGKYEQYF.

The chain links TRBV2 to TRBJ1-1, with D maybe TRBD1 (6 bases). This CDR3 has 13 residues. V lost 6 bases and J lost 1, with 9 bases in between. CDR1 is SNHLY and CDR2 is FYNNEI in the germline V gene. The CDR3 bases are TGTGCCAGCAGGGAGGACAGGAACACTGAAGCTTTCTTT. This gives the protein CASREDRNTEAFF. Full variable domain (remainder filled in from reference TRBV2 and TRBJ1-1): EPEVTQTPSHQVTQMGQEVILRCVPISNHLYFYWYRQILGQKVEFLVSFYNNEISEKSEIFDDQFSVERPDGSNFTLKIRSTKLEDSAMYFCASREDRNTEAFFGQGTRLTVV.

J is TRBJ1-1 and V is TRBV9; D remains unclear. The CDR3 is made up of 15 amino acids. Trimming cost V 4 bases and J 1 base, with 14 bases left between them. Germline lookup yields CDR1 SGDLS and CDR2 YYNGEE. CDR3 protein: CASSTLGQRNTEAFF. DNA for the CDR3: TGTGCCAGCAGCACCCTTGGGCAGAGGAACACTGAAGCTTTCTTT.

This rearrangement joins TRBV10-3 to TRBJ2-7; D is uncertain. The CDR3 totals 11 residues. Trimming took off 10 bases at V and 7 bases at J, with 14 bases between the two ends. Looked up from germline, CDR1 is ENHRY and CDR2 is SYGVKD. DNA of the CDR3: TGTGCCACCAATTCAGTCAATGAGCAGTACTTC. This translates into CATNSVNEQYF.

The gene calls are TRBV20-1 and TRBJ2-1; D is unclear. Germline lookup yields CDR1 DFQATT and CDR2 SNEGSKA (reference sequence). The V and J ends lost 2 bases and 7 bases respectively, with 9 bases between them. The CDR3 has 12 amino acids. The CDR3 reads CSARSNGNEQFF. DNA for the CDR3: TGCAGTGCTAGATCTAACGGGAATGAGCAGTTCTTC.

V usage is TRBV3-1 and J usage is TRBJ2-3, with 9 bases aligning to TRBD2. J gave up 0 bases and V 0 bases, and 7 bases lay outside the gene matches. The CDR3 spans 18 residues. Germline V lookup: CDR1 LGHDT, CDR2 YNNKEL (reference sequence). CDR3 amino acids: CASSQESSGDPSTDTQYF. CDR3 nucleotide sequence: TGTGCCAGCAGCCAAGAGTCTAGCGGGGACCCTAGCACAGATACGCAGTATTTT.

The chain has TRBV6-6 and TRBJ2-5; perhaps TRBD2 as D (5 bases). CDR1 is MNHNY and CDR2 is SVGAGI in the germline V gene (reference sequence). The V end was cut by 6 bases, the J end by 4 bases, with 21 bases between. The CDR3 contains 16 residues. The CDR3 sequence: CASSPHIYGRGETQYF. DNA of the CDR3: TGTGCCAGCAGCCCACACATATACGGCCGGGGAGAGACCCAGTACTTC.

The V gene is TRBV20-1, the J gene TRBJ2-7; 16 nucleotides match TRBD2. The germline CDR1 and CDR2 sequences are DFQATT and SNEGSKA (reference sequence). V lost 1 base, J lost 0 bases, and 6 bases stayed unmatched. The CDR3 sequence is 18 residues long. For the CDR3, the DNA is TGCAGTGCTAGAGCCTCCGGGACTAGCGGGAGGGCCTCCTACGAGCAGTACTTC. Amino acids: CSARASGTSGRASYEQYF.

This clonotype was recorded at least ten times. The rearrangement links TRBV29-1 to TRBJ2-7, with a possible D match to TRBD2 (6 bases). V lost 6 bases to trimming and J lost 9 bases, with 15 bases between them. Germline loops: CDR1 SQVTM, CDR2 ANQGSEA. This CDR3 contains 11 residues. The DNA of the CDR3 is TGCAGCGTACGGGGGACTGGGGCGCAGTACTTC. The encoded protein is CSVRGTGAQYF.